The T cell receptor (beta chain) described here comes from a study of CD8 T cells in Susac syndrome. The study's findings and limits: Regarding the TCR sequencing and HLA analysis, the study admitted that a relatively small number of individuals were involved.

On this clonotype itself: Its specificity is not known.

cDNA came from around 0.5 to 1 ug RNA primed by random hexamers. The CDR3 of TCR beta was amplified by immunoSEQ multiplex PCR across 54 Vbeta and 13 Jbeta. TCRdb itself ran the immunoSEQ multiplex PCR reads through MiXCR, one entry per CDR3 protein. The sample shows around 200,000 distinct CDR3 sequences, 95% of them seen only once. This receptor was obtained from a human donor with multiple sclerosis. Sequencing used CD4+ T cells from PBMCs.

CDR3 in amino acids: CAWSVRISYYGYTF. The CDR3 region has the DNA TGTGCCTGGAGTGTACGTATAAGCTACTATGGCTACACCTTC. The chain links TRBV30 to TRBJ1-2; D gene uncertain. CDR1 and CDR2 from the germline V gene are GTSNPN and SVGIG (reference sequence). The CDR3 extends over 14 amino acids. The V end lost 0 bases, the J end lost 3 bases, and 11 bases lay between the germline ends.